The present entry profiles one T cell receptor beta chain with its context. Its antigen is currently unknown. These data belong to a study of T cell responses to AZD1222 COVID-19 vaccine. Study-wide context: Whether given at about 4 or about 12 weeks, second doses were pooled.

Study conclusions and caveats: Variant regions that are unmutated are reportedly the target of nearly half of spike-specific TCRs. The repertoires were collected only after the peak T cell response. Recipients of AZD1222 seropositive at baseline numbered only 5 or 6.

The data were produced by immunoSEQ multiplex PCR, yet TCRdb's version contains in-frame clones alone and is incomplete. This sample has around 120,000 clones, with 80% to 95% found just once. Germline CDR1 is SEHNR and CDR2 is FQNEAQ (reference sequence). The CDR3 totals 12 residues. The V and J ends lost 4 bases and 6 bases respectively, with 9 bases between them. This rearrangement joins TRBV7-9 to TRBJ1-1, with unresolved D. Here the sequenced sample was peripheral blood, taken on day 0 of AZD1222 vaccination. This TCR was recovered from an adult in good health. The CDR3 nucleotides are TGTGCCAGCAGCTATCAGTTATCTGAAGCTTTCTTT. Its protein is CASSYQLSEAFF. The variable domain in full, completed from reference TRBV7-9 and TRBJ1-1, reads DTGVSQNPRHKITKRGQNVTFRCDPISEHNRLYWYRQTLGQGPEFLTYFQNEAQLEKSRLLSDRFSAERPKGSFSTLEIQRTEQGDSAMYLCASSYQLSEAFFGQGTRLTVV.